One sample yielded the 9 T cell receptor beta chains listed below, sequenced in a study of cytomegalovirus exposure and HLA in healthy donors. Vbeta (60) and Jbeta (13) primers were used in the PCR. TCRdb keeps only in-frame clones here, not all; method: immunoSEQ multiplex PCR. The sample yields about 70,000 clones, just under 75% seen once. Sequenced material: PBMCs. These receptors were collected from a human donor in good health.

There are a few counts of this clone. The chain employs TRBV7-9 and TRBJ1-2; a possible D gene is TRBD1 (5 bases). Trimming pared 5 bases from V and 4 bases from J, leaving 17 bases between. Per the germline V gene, CDR1 is SEHNR and CDR2 is FQNEAQ (reference sequence). CDR3 length: 15 amino acids. CDR3 bases: TGTGCCAGCAGCCGAATCGCCCAGGGCCTCTATGGCTACACCTTC. Translation: CASSRIAQGLYGYTF.

This chain connects TRBV4-2 to TRBJ2-1; 14 bases fit TRBD2. Germline V gene sequence: CDR1 LGHNA, CDR2 YNFKEQ. This CDR3 is 17 amino acids long. V shed 1 base, J shed 9 bases, and the junction held 8 bases outside the gene matches. CDR3 residues: CASSQGPTSGRAIEQFF. The CDR3 nucleotides read TGTGCCAGCAGCCAAGGCCCGACTAGCGGGAGGGCCATTGAGCAGTTCTTC.

CDR3 protein: CASSYDRRVTSYEQYF. The CDR3 nucleotides are TGTGCCAGCAGTTACGATCGGCGGGTTACCTCCTACGAGCAGTACTTC. The chain combines TRBV6-6 with TRBJ2-7; tentatively, D is TRBD2 (5 bases). Germline lookup yields CDR1 MNHNY and CDR2 SVGAGI (reference sequence). V was trimmed by 2 bases and J by 0 bases, leaving 14 bases between them. There are 16 residues in the CDR3.

This clone was seen once. The chain combines TRBV18 with TRBJ1-2; possibly TRBD1 for D (6 bases). Germline V CDR1 and CDR2: KGHSH, LQKENI. The CDR3 runs 15 residues. Trimming left V 6 bases short and J 4 bases short, with 18 bases between. CDR3 in DNA: TGTGCCAGCTCTCCCACAGCGGGGGCTGGCTATGGCTACACCTTC. It encodes CASSPTAGAGYGYTF.

The chain is built from TRBV25-1 and TRBJ2-1; 10 nucleotides agree with TRBD1. CDR3 length: 17 amino acids. Unmatched junction bases numbered 10, after V lost 2 bases and J lost 6 bases. Looked up from germline, CDR1 is MGHDK and CDR2 is SYGVNS. The CDR3 DNA sequence: TGTGCCAGCAGTGAAAATTCGGGACAGGGGCATACCAATGAGCAGTTCTTC. Its protein product is CASSENSGQGHTNEQFF. The complete variable domain, with remaining parts taken from reference TRBV25-1 and TRBJ2-1, reads EADIYQTPRYLVIGTGKKITLECSQTMGHDKMYWYQQDPGMELHLIHYSYGVNSTEKGDLSSESTVSRIRTEHFPLTLESARPSHTSQYLCASSENSGQGHTNEQFFGPGTRLTVL.

V usage is TRBV9 and J usage is TRBJ2-2, with 13 bases matching TRBD2. The CDR3 runs 17 residues. Trimming at V came to 3 bases and at J to 0 bases, leaving 2 bases not matched to a gene. CDR1 and CDR2 (germline): SGDLS, YYNGEE. This chain's CDR3 is CASSGTSGSSNTGELFF. In DNA form, the CDR3 reads TGTGCCAGCAGCGGGACTAGCGGGAGTTCGAACACCGGGGAGCTGTTTTTT.

This clone was observed once. CDR3 amino acids: CATTLYYDGNYGYTF. In DNA, the CDR3 is TGTGCCACGACTCTATACTATGACGGTAACTATGGCTACACCTTC. The chain carries TRBV6-1 and TRBJ1-2, with D unresolved. The CDR3 sequence is 15 residues long. V was shortened by 10 bases and J by 1 base, with 19 bases between the two germline ends. The V gene's germline CDR1 is MNHNS and CDR2 SASEGT.

The chain has TRBV5-1 and TRBJ2-2; 8 bases are a match to TRBD1. The germline CDR1 and CDR2 sequences are SGHRS and YFSETQ. With V trimmed by 3 bases and J by 5 bases, 6 bases remained unmatched. The CDR3 has 15 amino acids. The CDR3 is CASSSGTGGTGELFF. CDR3 in DNA: TGCGCCAGCAGCTCCGGGACAGGTGGAACCGGGGAGCTGTTTTTT.

The chain has TRBV6-5 and TRBJ2-5; TRBD1 is a possible D gene (6 bases). V lost 2 bases and J lost 4, with 11 bases in between. Germline-derived CDR1 and CDR2 are MNHEY and SVGAGI. CDR3 length equals 14 residues. The CDR3 is CASSYGGRVETQYF. CDR3 DNA sequence: TGTGCCAGCAGTTACGGGGGCAGGGTAGAGACCCAGTACTTC.